This entry describes one TCR beta chain. Reverse transcription of roughly 0.5 to 1 ug RNA was performed with random hexamers. Amplification of TCR beta CDR3 was carried out by immunoSEQ multiplex PCR, which covered 54 Vbeta and 13 Jbeta segments. TCRdb re-called the immunoSEQ multiplex PCR reads through MiXCR, storing one row per CDR3 protein. Of 84,000 or so distinct CDR3 sequences detected, around 93% appear once; the ten largest clones hold about 0.45%. Trimming took off 2 bases at V and 12 bases at J, with 13 bases between the two ends. Germline CDR1 MNHEY, CDR2 SVGAGI. The CDR3 covers 12 residues. This entry comes from a study of CD8 T cells in Susac syndrome.

Sample: CD8+ T cells from PBMCs. This TCR derives from a human donor with Susac syndrome. This sequence joins TRBV6-5 and TRBJ1-1, with a possible D match to TRBD1 (5 bases). In DNA form, the CDR3 reads TGTGCCAGCAGTTACGGCACGAGGGGTACTTTCTTT. Translated, it gives CASSYGTRGTFF.